A single sample gave rise to the 13 T cell receptor beta chains below, sequenced in a study of CD8 T cells in Susac syndrome. Reverse transcription used roughly 0.45 to 1 ug RNA and random hexamers. In TCRdb, the immunoSEQ multiplex PCR reads were re-called with MiXCR into one record per CDR3 protein. The sample consists of 69,000 or so distinct CDR3 sequences, around 93% of them appearing once. Sequencing was performed on CD8+ T cells from PBMCs. Source of these receptors: a human donor in good health.

The J gene is TRBJ2-3, the V gene TRBV19; TRBD1 or TRBD2 may be the D gene (5 bases each). In germline, CDR1 is LNHDA, CDR2 SQIVND (reference sequence). Trimming removed 3 bases from V and 5 bases from J, with 12 bases in between. CDR3 length: 14 residues. The CDR3 DNA reads TGTGCCAGTAGTATCCGGGGCTTGGGAGATACGCAGTATTTT. It yields the protein CASSIRGLGDTQYF.

The J gene is TRBJ1-1, the V gene TRBV29-1; no definite D call. Trimming took 7 bases from V and 10 from J, leaving 10 bases between them. Looked up from germline, CDR1 is SQVTM and CDR2 is ANQGSEA. The CDR3 is made up of 9 amino acids. CDR3 protein: CSDTNGAFF. Written as DNA, the CDR3 is TGCAGCGATACTAACGGAGCTTTCTTT.

In nucleotides, the CDR3 is TGTGCCAGCAGTTACGGACAGGGAAGAGGACAAGAGACCCAGTACTTC. Its translation is CASSYGQGRGQETQYF. The chain joins TRBV6-5 to TRBJ2-5, with 8 nucleotides matching TRBD1. CDR3 length: 16 residues. V gave up 2 bases and J gave up 2 bases; unmatched junction bases: 7. The germline gives CDR1 MNHEY, CDR2 SVGAGI.

This chain joins TRBV18 and TRBJ2-7; the match to TRBD1 covers 9 bases. After removal of 3 bases from V and 3 bases from J, the junction contained 3 bases not matched to a gene. This CDR3 contains 14 residues. The V gene's germline CDR1 is KGHSH and CDR2 LQKENI. The CDR3 protein is CASSPDRGDYEQYF. In DNA, the CDR3 is TGTGCCAGCTCACCGGACAGGGGAGACTACGAGCAGTACTTC.

J is TRBJ2-6 and V is TRBV4-1; no clear D gene. Germline V CDR1 and CDR2: MGHRA, YSYEKL. V was shortened by 3 bases and J by 0 bases, with 3 bases between the two germline ends. CDR3 length: 14 residues. CDR3 sequence (DNA): TGCGCCAGCAGCCATAGCTCTGGGGCCAACGTCCTGACTTTC. It translates to CASSHSSGANVLTF.

This chain links TRBV27 with TRBJ1-5; D is uncertain. V was trimmed by 3 bases and J by 6 bases, leaving 9 bases between them. Germline loops: CDR1 MNHEY, CDR2 SMNVEV (reference sequence). The CDR3 has 13 amino acids. In DNA, the CDR3 is TGTGCCAGCAGTTTTACAGATTCTCAGCCCCAGCATTTT. This translates into CASSFTDSQPQHF.

This clonotype was recorded once. This chain joins TRBV25-1 and TRBJ2-5, with D uncertain. Germline CDR1 is MGHDK and CDR2 is SYGVNS. CDR3 size: 14 residues. V dropped 7 bases and J dropped 5 bases, with 17 bases sitting between them. CDR3 coding DNA: TGTGCCAGCACCGAAGGTCTGACATACGAGACCCAGTACTTC. It specifies CASTEGLTYETQYF.

The J gene is TRBJ2-1, the V gene TRBV7-9; TRBD2 agrees at 9 bases. J was trimmed by 6 bases and V by 8 bases; bases with no gene match: 11. CDR3 length equals 15 residues. Germline values: CDR1 SEHNR, CDR2 FQNEAQ (reference sequence). As DNA, the CDR3 is TGTGCCAGCGCCGTCGGGAAGGGACTAGCCAATGAGCAGTTCTTC. Protein: CASAVGKGLANEQFF.

The rearrangement joins TRBV28 to TRBJ2-3; possibly TRBD2 for D (5 bases). CDR3 size: 15 residues. V was clipped by 5 bases and J by 0 bases, with 12 bases between them. In germline, CDR1 is MDHEN, CDR2 SYDVKM. The CDR3 region has the DNA TGTGCCAGCAGTGGAGGATCTCCCAGCACAGATACGCAGTATTTT. Translating gives CASSGGSPSTDTQYF.

The CDR3 region has the DNA TGTGCCAGCAGCCTAACTGACAACTGGGATCGCAATGAGCAGTTCTTC. It codes for CASSLTDNWDRNEQFF. The chain links TRBV9 to TRBJ2-1, with no clear D. The ends were cut back, 4 bases at V and 6 bases at J, with 20 bases in the middle. This CDR3 has 16 residues. Germline V CDR1 and CDR2: SGDLS, YYNGEE.

CDR3 DNA: TGTGCCAGCAGTCCCTCAGGACGGAGGGACTACGAGCAGTACGTC. Its protein product is CASSPSGRRDYEQYV. The chain is built from TRBV27 and TRBJ2-7, with D possibly matching TRBD2 (6 bases). The CDR3 totals 15 residues. From germline, CDR1 is MNHEY and CDR2 SMNVEV (reference sequence). Trimming took 5 bases from V and 3 from J, leaving 17 bases between them.

This chain joins TRBV4-2 and TRBJ2-7; 8 bases fit TRBD2. Trimming removed 1 base from V and 4 bases from J; junction bases left unmatched: 3. This CDR3 has 14 amino acids. CDR1 is LGHNA and CDR2 is YNFKEQ in the germline V gene. The CDR3 spells CASSQGTSNYEQYF. The DNA of the CDR3 is TGTGCCAGCAGCCAAGGGACTAGCAATTACGAGCAGTACTTC.

In this sample, this clonotype turned up once. The chain is built from TRBV7-9 and TRBJ1-2; the D gene is possibly TRBD1 (6 bases). The CDR3 is made up of 16 amino acids. The germline V and J ends were trimmed by 5 bases and 4 bases, with 20 bases remaining between them. The V gene's germline CDR1 is SEHNR and CDR2 FQNEAQ (reference sequence). CDR3 protein: CASSQVTGTPSYGYTF. CDR3 in DNA: TGTGCCAGCAGCCAGGTCACCGGGACACCTAGCTATGGCTACACCTTC.